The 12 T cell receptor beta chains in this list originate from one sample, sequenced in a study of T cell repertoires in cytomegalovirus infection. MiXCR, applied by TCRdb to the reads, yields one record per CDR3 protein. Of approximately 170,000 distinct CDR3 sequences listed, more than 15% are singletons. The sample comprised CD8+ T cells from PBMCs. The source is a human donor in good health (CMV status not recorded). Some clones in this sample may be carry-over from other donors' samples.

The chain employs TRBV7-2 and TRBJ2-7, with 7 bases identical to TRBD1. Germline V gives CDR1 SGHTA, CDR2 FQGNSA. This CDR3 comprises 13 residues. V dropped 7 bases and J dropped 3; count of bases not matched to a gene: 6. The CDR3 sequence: CASTLTGSYEQYF. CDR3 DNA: TGTGCCAGCACCTTGACAGGGAGCTACGAGCAGTACTTC.

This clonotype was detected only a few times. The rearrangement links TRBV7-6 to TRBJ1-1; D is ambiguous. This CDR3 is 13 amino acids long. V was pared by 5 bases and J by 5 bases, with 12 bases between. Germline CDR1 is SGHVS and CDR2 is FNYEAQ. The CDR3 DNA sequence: TGTGCCAGCAGCCCAAGGAGACAAACTGAAGCTTTCTTT. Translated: CASSPRRQTEAFF.

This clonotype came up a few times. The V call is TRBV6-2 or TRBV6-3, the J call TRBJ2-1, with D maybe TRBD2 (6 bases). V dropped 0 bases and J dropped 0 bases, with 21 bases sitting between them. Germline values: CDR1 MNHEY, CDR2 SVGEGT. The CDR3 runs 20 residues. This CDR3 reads CASSYSWEASPHGSYNEQFF. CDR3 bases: TGTGCCAGCAGTTACTCGTGGGAGGCTAGCCCCCATGGCTCCTACAATGAGCAGTTCTTC.

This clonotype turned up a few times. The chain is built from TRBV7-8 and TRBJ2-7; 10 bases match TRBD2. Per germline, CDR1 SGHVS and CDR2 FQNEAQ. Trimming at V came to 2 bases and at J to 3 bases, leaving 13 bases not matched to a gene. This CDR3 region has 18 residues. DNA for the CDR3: TGTGCCAGCAGCTTAATTCCTATAGGACTAGCGGACCACTACGAGCAGTACTTC. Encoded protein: CASSLIPIGLADHYEQYF. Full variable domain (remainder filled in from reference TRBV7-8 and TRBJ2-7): GAGVSQSPRYKVAKRGQDVALRCDPISGHVSLFWYQQALGQGPEFLTYFQNEAQLDKSGLPSDRFFAERPEGSVSTLKIQRTQQEDSAVYLCASSLIPIGLADHYEQYFGPGTRLTVT.

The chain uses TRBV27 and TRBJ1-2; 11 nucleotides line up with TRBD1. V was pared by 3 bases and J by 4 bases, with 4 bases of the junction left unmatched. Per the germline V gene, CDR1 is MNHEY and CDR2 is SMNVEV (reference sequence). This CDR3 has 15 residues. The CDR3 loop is CASSFGTGGSYGYTF. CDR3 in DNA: TGTGCCAGCAGTTTCGGGACAGGGGGTAGCTATGGCTACACCTTC.

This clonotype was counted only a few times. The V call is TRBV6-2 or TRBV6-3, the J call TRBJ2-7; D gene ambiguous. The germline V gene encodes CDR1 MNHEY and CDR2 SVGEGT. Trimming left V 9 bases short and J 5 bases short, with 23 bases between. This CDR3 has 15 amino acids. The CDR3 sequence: CASETSEWQKDEQYF. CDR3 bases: TGTGCCAGTGAGACGTCCGAGTGGCAGAAAGACGAGCAGTACTTC.

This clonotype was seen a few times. CDR3 amino acids: CASSITVNTEAFF. DNA of the CDR3: TGTGCCAGTAGTATCACGGTGAACACTGAAGCTTTCTTT. The chain links TRBV19 to TRBJ1-1; D uncertain. V lost 3 bases to trimming and J lost 0 bases, with 5 bases between them. The germline V gene encodes CDR1 LNHDA and CDR2 SQIVND (reference sequence). The CDR3 covers 13 residues.

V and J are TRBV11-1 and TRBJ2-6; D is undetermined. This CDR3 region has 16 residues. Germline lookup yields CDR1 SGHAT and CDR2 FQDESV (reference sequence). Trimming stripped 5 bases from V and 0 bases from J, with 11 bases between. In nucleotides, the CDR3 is TGTGCCAGCAGCCCGACGGGTGTCTCTGGGGCCAACGTCCTGACTTTC. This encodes CASSPTGVSGANVLTF.

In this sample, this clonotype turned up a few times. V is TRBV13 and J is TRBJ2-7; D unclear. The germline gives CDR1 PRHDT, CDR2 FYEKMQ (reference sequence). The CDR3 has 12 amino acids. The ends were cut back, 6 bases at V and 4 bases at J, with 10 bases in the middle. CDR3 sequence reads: CASSIRKYEQYF. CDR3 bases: TGTGCCAGCAGTATCCGGAAGTACGAGCAGTACTTC.

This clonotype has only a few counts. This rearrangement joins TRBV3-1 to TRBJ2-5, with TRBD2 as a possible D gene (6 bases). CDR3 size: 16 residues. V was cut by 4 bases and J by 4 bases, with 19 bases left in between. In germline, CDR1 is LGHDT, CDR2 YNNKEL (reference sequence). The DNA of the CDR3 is TGTGCCAGCAGCCTGCCGGGACTCGCGGTTGTAGAGACCCAGTACTTC. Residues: CASSLPGLAVVETQYF.

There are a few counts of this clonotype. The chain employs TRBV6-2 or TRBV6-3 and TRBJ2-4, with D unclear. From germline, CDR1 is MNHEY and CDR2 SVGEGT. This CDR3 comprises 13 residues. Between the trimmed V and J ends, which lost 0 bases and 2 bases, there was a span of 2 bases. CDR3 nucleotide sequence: TGTGCCAGCAGTTACTCGTCCAAAAACATTCAGTACTTC. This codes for CASSYSSKNIQYF.

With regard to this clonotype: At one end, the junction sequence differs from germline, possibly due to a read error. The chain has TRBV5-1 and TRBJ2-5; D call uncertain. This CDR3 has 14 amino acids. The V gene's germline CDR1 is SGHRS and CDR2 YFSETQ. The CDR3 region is CASSLETFQDTQYF. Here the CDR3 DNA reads TGCGCCAGCAGCTTGGAGACTTTCCAAGACACCCAGTACTTC.